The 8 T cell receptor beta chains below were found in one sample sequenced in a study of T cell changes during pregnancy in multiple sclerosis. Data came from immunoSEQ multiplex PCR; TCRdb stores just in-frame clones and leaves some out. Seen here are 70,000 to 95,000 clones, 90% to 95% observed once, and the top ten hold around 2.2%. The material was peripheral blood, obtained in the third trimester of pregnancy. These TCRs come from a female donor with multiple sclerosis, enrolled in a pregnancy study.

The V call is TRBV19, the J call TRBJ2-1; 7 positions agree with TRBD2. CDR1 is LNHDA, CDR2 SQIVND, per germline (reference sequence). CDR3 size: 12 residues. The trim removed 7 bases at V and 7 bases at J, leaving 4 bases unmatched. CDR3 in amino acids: CASNWGGNEQFF. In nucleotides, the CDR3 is TGTGCCAGTAACTGGGGAGGGAATGAGCAGTTCTTC.

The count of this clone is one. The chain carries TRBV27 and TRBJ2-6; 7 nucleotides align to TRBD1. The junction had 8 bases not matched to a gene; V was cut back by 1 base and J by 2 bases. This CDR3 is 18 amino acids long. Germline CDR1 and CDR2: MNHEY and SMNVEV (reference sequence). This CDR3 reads CASSLLGGLATGANVLTF. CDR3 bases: TGTGCCAGCAGTTTATTAGGGGGCCTTGCCACTGGGGCCAACGTCCTGACTTTC. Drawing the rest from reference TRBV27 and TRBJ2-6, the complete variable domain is EAQVTQNPRYLITVTGKKLTVTCSQNMNHEYMSWYRQDPGLGLRQIYYSMNVEVTDKGDVPEGYKVSRKEKRNFPLILESPSPNQTSLYFCASSLLGGLATGANVLTFGAGSRLTVL.

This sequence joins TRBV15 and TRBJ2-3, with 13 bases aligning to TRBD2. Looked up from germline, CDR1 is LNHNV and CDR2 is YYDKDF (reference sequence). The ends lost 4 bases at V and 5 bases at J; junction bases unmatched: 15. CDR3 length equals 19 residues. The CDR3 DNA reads TGTGCCACCAGCACCACTAGCGGGAGGGCCATGGAGGTAGGAGATACGCAGTATTTT. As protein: CATSTTSGRAMEVGDTQYF.

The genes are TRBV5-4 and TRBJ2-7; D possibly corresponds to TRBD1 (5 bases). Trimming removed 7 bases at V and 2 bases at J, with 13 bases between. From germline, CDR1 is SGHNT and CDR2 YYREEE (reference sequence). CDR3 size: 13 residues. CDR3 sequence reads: CASSWGEAYEQYF. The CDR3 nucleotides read TGTGCCAGCTCCTGGGGCGAAGCCTACGAGCAGTACTTC.

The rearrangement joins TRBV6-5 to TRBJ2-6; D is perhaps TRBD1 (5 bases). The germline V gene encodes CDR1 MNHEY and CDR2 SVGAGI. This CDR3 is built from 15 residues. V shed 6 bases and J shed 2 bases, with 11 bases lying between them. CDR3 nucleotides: TGTGCCAGCAGACGCATAGGGGCTGGGGCCAACGTCCTGACTTTC. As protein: CASRRIGAGANVLTF.

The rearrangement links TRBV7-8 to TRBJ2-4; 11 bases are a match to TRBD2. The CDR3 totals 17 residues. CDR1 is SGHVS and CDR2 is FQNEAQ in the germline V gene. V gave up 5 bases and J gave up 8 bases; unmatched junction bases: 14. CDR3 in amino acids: CASSPSSGRTSGDIQYF. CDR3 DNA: TGTGCCAGCAGCCCATCTAGCGGGAGGACCTCCGGTGACATTCAGTACTTC.

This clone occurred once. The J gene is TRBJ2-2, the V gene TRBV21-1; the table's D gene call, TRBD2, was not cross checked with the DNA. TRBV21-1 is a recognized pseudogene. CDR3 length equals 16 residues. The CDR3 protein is CASSKFWGRAPGELFF. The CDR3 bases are TGTGCCAGCAGCAAGTTCTGGGGGAGGGCCCCCGGGGAGCTGTTTTTT.

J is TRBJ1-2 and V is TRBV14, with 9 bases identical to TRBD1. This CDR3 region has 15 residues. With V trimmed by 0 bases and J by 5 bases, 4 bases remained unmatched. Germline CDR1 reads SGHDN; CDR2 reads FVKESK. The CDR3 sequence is CASSQEQGAWYGYTF. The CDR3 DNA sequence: TGTGCCAGCAGCCAAGAACAGGGGGCATGGTATGGCTACACCTTC.